The 13 T cell receptor beta chains below all came from one sample that was sequenced in a study of coeliac disease. Profiling relied on immunoSEQ multiplex PCR, and the TCRdb table lists in-frame clones only, not all of them. The sample records a few thousand clones, roughly 67% being singletons. Sequenced sample: intraepithelial lymphocytes from the gut. These receptors were obtained from a woman aged 35 to 49.

A few counts support this clone. The chain carries TRBV14 and TRBJ2-7; 7 bases fit TRBD2. Germline V gene sequence: CDR1 SGHDN, CDR2 FVKESK. This CDR3 comprises 13 residues. Germline trimming cut 5 bases from V and 2 bases from J; bases unmatched to any gene: 3. Here the CDR3 reads CASSKGLAYEQYF. The CDR3 DNA sequence: TGTGCCAGCAGCAAAGGACTAGCCTACGAGCAGTACTTC.

CDR3 DNA: TGTGCCAGCAGCGTGAGGGGGACCGGGGAGCTGTTTTTT. Protein product: CASSVRGTGELFF. The J gene is TRBJ2-2, the V gene TRBV11-3, with D perhaps matching TRBD1 (6 bases). Trimming left V 5 bases short and J 5 bases short, with 9 bases between. Germline CDR1 SGHNT, CDR2 YENEEA. The CDR3 is 13 residues long.

The chain is built from TRBV7-9 and TRBJ2-5; 7 nucleotides line up with TRBD2. The germline V gene has CDR1 SEHNR and CDR2 FQNEAQ (reference sequence). The CDR3 loop spans 16 amino acids. V gave up 4 bases and J gave up 5 bases; unmatched junction bases: 13. The CDR3 reads CASSSPLSGRGETQYF. CDR3 nucleotide sequence: TGTGCCAGCAGCTCCCCCCTTAGCGGGCGCGGGGAGACCCAGTACTTC.

This clone is classed as medium-sized. The gene calls are TRBV9 and TRBJ1-1; weak D call: TRBD1 (6 bases). The CDR3 length is 14 residues. The V end lost 0 bases, the J end lost 5 bases, and 11 bases lay between the germline ends. Looked up from germline, CDR1 is SGDLS and CDR2 is YYNGEE. CDR3 region: CASSVARGGTEAFF. The CDR3 nucleotides are TGTGCCAGCAGCGTAGCCAGGGGAGGGACTGAAGCTTTCTTT.

CDR3 nucleotide sequence: TGTGCCAGCAGTTCAGGGGGTGAAAAACTGTTTTTT. This gives the protein CASSSGGEKLFF. This rearrangement joins TRBV28 to TRBJ1-4; TRBD1 matches at 7 bases. This CDR3 is 12 amino acids long. The germline gives CDR1 MDHEN, CDR2 SYDVKM. V lost 4 bases to trimming and J lost 7 bases; unmatched junction nucleotides: 0.

The chain employs TRBV19 and TRBJ2-7; 8 bases match TRBD2. The CDR3 covers 14 residues. Germline CDR1 is LNHDA and CDR2 is SQIVND (reference sequence). V lost 5 bases to trimming and J lost 0 bases; unmatched junction nucleotides: 3. The CDR3 protein is CASSSGTSSYEQYF. The CDR3 DNA sequence: TGTGCCAGTAGTTCCGGGACTAGCTCCTACGAGCAGTACTTC. Full variable domain (remainder filled in from reference TRBV19 and TRBJ2-7): DGGITQSPKYLFRKEGQNVTLSCEQNLNHDAMYWYRQDPGQGLRLIYYSQIVNDFQKGDIAEGYSVSREKKESFPLTVTSAQKNPTAFYLCASSSGTSSYEQYFGPGTRLTVT.

V usage is TRBV7-9 and J usage is TRBJ2-3; 7 bases map to TRBD1. CDR3 size: 18 residues. Germline CDR1 is SEHNR and CDR2 is FQNEAQ (reference sequence). V lost 2 bases to trimming and J lost 2 bases; unmatched junction nucleotides: 13. CDR3: CASSLTDRSHKNTDTQYF. The CDR3 DNA is TGTGCCAGCAGCTTAACGGACAGGAGTCATAAGAACACAGATACGCAGTATTTT.

This clone has a handful of counts. The chain joins TRBV6-6 to TRBJ1-4; maybe TRBD1 (6 bases). There are 16 residues in the CDR3. V lost 0 bases and J 3 bases, leaving 11 bases between the germline ends. The germline gives CDR1 MNHNY, CDR2 SVGAGI (reference sequence). Here the CDR3 DNA reads TGTGCCAGCAGTTACTCGGGGGGGCGGTCTAATGAAAAACTGTTTTTT. Translating gives CASSYSGGRSNEKLFF.

The chain couples TRBV15 to TRBJ2-2, with 7 bases that match TRBD2. Germline values: CDR1 LNHNV, CDR2 YYDKDF (reference sequence). The V and J ends lost 5 bases and 7 bases, in that order; junction bases with no gene match: 13. The CDR3 spans 16 residues. The CDR3, as DNA: TGTGCCACCAGCGCCCTGGGAGGGTCGCTTGTCGGGGAGCTGTTTTTT. Amino acids: CATSALGGSLVGELFF. The variable domain in full, completed from reference TRBV15 and TRBJ2-2, reads DAMVIQNPRYQVTQFGKPVTLSCSQTLNHNVMYWYQQKSSQAPKLLFHYYDKDFNNEADTPDNFQSRRPNTSFCFLDIRSPGLGDTAMYLCATSALGGSLVGELFFGEGSRLTVL.

The chain has TRBV6-5 and TRBJ1-2; TRBD1 aligns across 9 bases. Germline trimming cut 6 bases from V and 7 bases from J; bases unmatched to any gene: 6. This CDR3 has 13 amino acids. Germline CDR1 is MNHEY and CDR2 is SVGAGI. Written as DNA, the CDR3 is TGTGCCAGCAGCCGAGGACAGGGGAGTGGCTACACCTTC. Encoded protein: CASSRGQGSGYTF.

The rearrangement joins TRBV19 to TRBJ2-7; 7 bases are a match to TRBD2. Germline CDR1 LNHDA, CDR2 SQIVND (reference sequence). The length of the CDR3 is 13 residues. Trimming at V came to 3 bases and at J to 5 bases, leaving 4 bases not matched to a gene. CDR3: CASSIAGVDEQYF. Here the CDR3 DNA reads TGTGCCAGTAGTATTGCGGGAGTTGACGAGCAGTACTTC.

The J gene is TRBJ2-2, the V gene TRBV6-5; 10 nucleotides line up with TRBD1. CDR1 is MNHEY, CDR2 SVGAGI, per germline. V dropped 2 bases and J dropped 5; count of bases not matched to a gene: 2. The CDR3 is 15 residues long. DNA of the CDR3: TGTGCCAGCAGTTACGGGACAGGGGCGACCGGGGAGCTGTTTTTT. Its protein product is CASSYGTGATGELFF.

This clone has only a few counts. The chain has TRBV9 and TRBJ2-3, with 10 positions matching TRBD2. Germline lookup yields CDR1 SGDLS and CDR2 YYNGEE. The CDR3 has 15 residues. The ends lost 4 bases at V and 1 base at J; junction bases unmatched: 3. CDR3 coding DNA: TGTGCCAGCAGCACCACTAGCGGGGGCACAGATACGCAGTATTTT. Residues: CASSTTSGGTDTQYF. Drawing the rest from reference TRBV9 and TRBJ2-3, the complete variable domain is DSGVTQTPKHLITATGQRVTLRCSPRSGDLSVYWYQQSLDQGLQFLIQYYNGEERAKGNILERFSAQQFPDLHSELNLSSLELGDSALYFCASSTTSGGTDTQYFGPGTRLTVL.